This TCR beta chain was documented in a study of tumor and adjacent non-tumor tissue in lung cancer. Overall study: Patients were aged roughly 31 to 76, around ten men and about 5 women, stage I to III.

V was clipped by 8 bases and J by 1 base, with 14 bases between them. Germline V CDR1 and CDR2: MNHEY, SVGAGI. This CDR3 is built from 14 residues. A modified ARM-PCR protocol with three rounds of nested PCR amplified TCRbeta. MiXCR, applied by TCRdb to the multiplex PCR reads, yields one record per CDR3 protein. The repertoire includes about 110,000 distinct CDR3 sequences, about 64% of them detected once, and roughly 19% sits in the top ten. No cell sorting was done before RNA was extracted from the tissue. The normal lung tissue was taken more than 3 cm from the tumor edge. This chain connects TRBV6-5 to TRBJ1-2, with a weak D call TRBD1 (6 bases). The receptor comes from a man aged 60-69 years with non-small cell lung cancer. Sequences were obtained from distant non-tumor lung tissue. The CDR3: CASGNRVDNYGYTF. CDR3 nucleotide sequence: TGTGCCAGCGGTAACAGGGTAGATAACTATGGCTACACCTTC.